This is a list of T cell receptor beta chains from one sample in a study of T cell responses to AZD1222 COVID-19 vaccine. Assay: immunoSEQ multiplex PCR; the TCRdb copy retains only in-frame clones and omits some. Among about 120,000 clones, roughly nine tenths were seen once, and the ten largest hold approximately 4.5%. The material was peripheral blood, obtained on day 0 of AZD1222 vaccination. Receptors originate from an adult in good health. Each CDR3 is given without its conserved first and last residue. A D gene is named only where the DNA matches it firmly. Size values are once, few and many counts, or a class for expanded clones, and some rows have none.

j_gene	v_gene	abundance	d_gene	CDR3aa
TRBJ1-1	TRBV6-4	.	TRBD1	ASSDSEGTASKAF
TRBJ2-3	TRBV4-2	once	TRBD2	ASSQGAGGQGADTQY
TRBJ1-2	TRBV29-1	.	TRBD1	SVEDGTGKGYT
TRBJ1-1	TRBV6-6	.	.	ASSKVGSEAF
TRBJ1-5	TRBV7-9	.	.	ASSLAPGEPQH
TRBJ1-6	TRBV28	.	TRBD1	ASSVTGEGSPLH
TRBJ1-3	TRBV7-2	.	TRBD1	ASSLGAGGALGNTIY
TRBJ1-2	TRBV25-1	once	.	ASSLTGNYGYT
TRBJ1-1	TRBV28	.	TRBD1	ASSLLLRGQRTEAF
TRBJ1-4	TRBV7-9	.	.	ASSTWGATNEKLF
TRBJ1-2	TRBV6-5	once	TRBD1	ASRQTGGGYGYT
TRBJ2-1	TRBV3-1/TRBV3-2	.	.	ASSQEGRRNYNEQF
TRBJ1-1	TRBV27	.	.	ASSLLSGQMNTEAF
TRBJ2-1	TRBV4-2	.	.	ASSQGSYNEQF
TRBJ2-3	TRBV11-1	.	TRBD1	ASSSRTGSTDTQY
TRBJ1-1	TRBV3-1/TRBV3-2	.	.	ASSQDRGWTEAF
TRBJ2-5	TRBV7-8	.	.	ASSLQETQY
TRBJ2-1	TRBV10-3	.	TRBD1	AISVVARGRDEQF
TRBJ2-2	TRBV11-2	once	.	ASSLLRTGELF
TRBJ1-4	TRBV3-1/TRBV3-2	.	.	ASSQGVNEKLF
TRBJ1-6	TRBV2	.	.	ASSERRALH
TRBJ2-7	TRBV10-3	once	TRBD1	AISESNRGPKPYEQY
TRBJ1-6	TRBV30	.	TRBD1	AWSIGDRGGSPLH
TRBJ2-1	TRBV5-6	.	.	ASRVNNEQF
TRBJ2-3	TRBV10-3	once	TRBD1	AISESGTGATDTQY
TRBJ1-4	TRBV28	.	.	ASSTTTTGRREKLF
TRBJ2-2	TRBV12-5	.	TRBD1	ASGDPGQANTGELF
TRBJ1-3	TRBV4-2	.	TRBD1	ASSQELGGRGRISSGNTIY
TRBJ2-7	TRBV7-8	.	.	ASSLTGTAGYEQY
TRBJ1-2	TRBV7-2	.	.	ASSLAAGDGYT
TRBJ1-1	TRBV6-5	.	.	ATGTLLNTEAF
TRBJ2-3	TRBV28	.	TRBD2	LAGGTDTQY
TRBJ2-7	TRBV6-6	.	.	ASSPTAYEQY
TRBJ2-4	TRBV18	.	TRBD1	ASSPGTGENIQY
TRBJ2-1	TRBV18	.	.	ASSHSGGGNEQF
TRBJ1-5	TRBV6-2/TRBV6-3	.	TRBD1	ASSQVTGYSNQPQH